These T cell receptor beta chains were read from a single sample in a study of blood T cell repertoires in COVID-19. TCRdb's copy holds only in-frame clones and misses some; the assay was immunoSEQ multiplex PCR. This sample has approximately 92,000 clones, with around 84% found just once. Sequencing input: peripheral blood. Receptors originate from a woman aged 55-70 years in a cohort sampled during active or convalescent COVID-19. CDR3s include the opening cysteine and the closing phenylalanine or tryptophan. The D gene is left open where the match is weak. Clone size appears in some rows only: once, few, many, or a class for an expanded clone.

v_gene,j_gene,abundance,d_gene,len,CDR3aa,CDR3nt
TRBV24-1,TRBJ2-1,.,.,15,CATSDEGGSYNEQFF,TGTGCCACCAGTGATGAGGGTGGCTCCTACAATGAGCAGTTCTTC
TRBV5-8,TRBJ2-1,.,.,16,CASPRWGRPKDNEQFF,TGTGCCAGCCCGAGGTGGGGGCGCCCCAAAGACAATGAGCAGTTCTTC
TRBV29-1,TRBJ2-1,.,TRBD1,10,CSGGDRVLIF,TGCAGCGGGGGGGACAGGGTCCTAATCTTC
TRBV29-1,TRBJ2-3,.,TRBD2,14,CSAMTSGRSDTQYF,TGCAGCGCCATGACTAGCGGGAGGTCAGATACGCAGTATTTT
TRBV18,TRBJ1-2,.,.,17,CASSSQGPGGEFYGYTF,TGTGCCAGCTCGTCCCAAGGACCGGGGGGAGAATTCTATGGCTACACCTTC
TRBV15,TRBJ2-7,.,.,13,CATSSPGTFPQYF,TGTGCCACCAGCAGTCCCGGGACATTTCCGCAGTACTTC
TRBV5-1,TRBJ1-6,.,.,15,CASSLDLLKYSPLHF,TGCGCCAGCAGCTTGGATCTATTGAAGTATTCACCCCTCCACTTT
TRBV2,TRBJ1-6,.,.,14,CASSEGPGSSPLHF,TGTGCCAGCAGTGAGGGCCCGGGGAGTTCACCCCTCCACTTT
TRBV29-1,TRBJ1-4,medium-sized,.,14,CSVGGYGTNEKLFF,TGCAGCGTTGGCGGGTATGGAACTAATGAAAAACTGTTTTTT
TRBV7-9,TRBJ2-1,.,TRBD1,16,CASSSSGDRGWNEQFF,TGTGCCAGCAGTTCATCAGGGGACAGGGGATGGAATGAGCAGTTCTTC
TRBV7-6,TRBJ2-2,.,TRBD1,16,CASSLGTGSTTGELFF,TGTGCCAGCAGCTTAGGGACAGGGTCGACCACCGGGGAGCTGTTTTTT
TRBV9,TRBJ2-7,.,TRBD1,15,CASSPGGLGTYEQYF,TGTGCCAGCAGCCCAGGGGGTCTCGGTACTTACGAGCAGTACTTC
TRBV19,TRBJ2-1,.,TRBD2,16,CASSILSKGGVHEQFF,TGTGCCAGTAGTATACTATCCAAGGGAGGGGTCCATGAGCAGTTCTTC
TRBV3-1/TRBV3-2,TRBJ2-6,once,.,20,CASSQVGRQVFGPGANVLTF,TGTGCCAGCAGCCAAGTGGGGCGACAGGTCTTTGGCCCTGGGGCCAACGTCCTGACTTTC
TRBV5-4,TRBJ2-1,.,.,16,CASSRGTVSSYNEQFF,TGTGCCAGCAGCCGGGGGACAGTGAGCTCCTACAATGAGCAGTTCTTC
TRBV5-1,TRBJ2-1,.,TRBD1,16,CASSLAGTGAYNEQFF,TGCGCCAGCAGCTTGGCTGGGACAGGGGCCTACAATGAGCAGTTCTTC
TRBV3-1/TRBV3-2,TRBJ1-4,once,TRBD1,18,CASSRGTGGLATNEKLFF,TGTGCCAGCAGCCGGGGGACAGGGGGCCTTGCAACTAATGAAAAACTGTTTTTT
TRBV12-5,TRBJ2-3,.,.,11,CASGSGLGGYF,TGTGCTAGTGGTTCGGGACTGGGAGGGTATTTT
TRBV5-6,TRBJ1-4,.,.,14,CASSSDMAPEKLFF,TGTGCCAGCAGCTCGGACATGGCCCCCGAAAAACTGTTTTTT
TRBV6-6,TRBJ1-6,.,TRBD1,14,CASSYGTGVDPLHF,TGTGCCAGCAGTTACGGGACAGGGGTCGATCCCCTCCACTTT
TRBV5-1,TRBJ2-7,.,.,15,CASSLQGQSNYEQYF,TGCGCCAGCAGCCTTCAGGGCCAGTCGAACTACGAGCAGTACTTC
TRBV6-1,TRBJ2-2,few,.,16,CASSGVEGVVTGELFF,TGTGCCAGCAGTGGAGTGGAGGGAGTAGTCACCGGGGAGCTGTTTTTT
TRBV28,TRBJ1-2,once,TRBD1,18,CASSRFSGTGGTSYGYTF,TGTGCCAGCAGCCGATTCTCCGGGACAGGGGGAACTAGCTATGGCTACACCTTC
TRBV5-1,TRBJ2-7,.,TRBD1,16,CASSLAVGTASYEQYF,TGCGCCAGCAGCTTGGCCGTCGGGACAGCCTCCTACGAGCAGTACTTC
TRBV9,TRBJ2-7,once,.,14,CASSGGQSPYEQYF,TGTGCCAGCAGCGGAGGACAGTCCCCCTACGAGCAGTACTTC
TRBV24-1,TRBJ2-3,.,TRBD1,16,CATSDSRRQGADTQYF,TGTGCCACCAGTGACTCCCGTAGACAGGGGGCAGATACGCAGTATTTT
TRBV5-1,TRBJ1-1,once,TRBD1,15,CASSLLTGGNTEAFF,TGCGCCAGCAGCTTACTGACAGGGGGCAACACTGAAGCTTTCTTT
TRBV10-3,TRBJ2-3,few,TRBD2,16,CAISENSGGAGDTQYF,TGTGCCATCAGTGAGAACAGCGGGGGGGCCGGAGATACGCAGTATTTT
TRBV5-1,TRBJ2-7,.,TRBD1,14,CASSFSRGLYEQYF,TGCGCCAGCAGCTTCTCCAGGGGGCTGTACGAGCAGTACTTC
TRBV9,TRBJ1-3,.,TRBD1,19,CASTRGQGASLTSGNTIYF,TGTGCCAGCACGCGGGGACAGGGGGCCAGCCTCACCTCTGGAAACACCATATATTTT
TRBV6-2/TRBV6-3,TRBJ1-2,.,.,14,CASSPTTANYGYTF,TGTGCCAGCAGCCCCACGACTGCTAACTATGGCTACACCTTC
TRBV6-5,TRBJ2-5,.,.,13,CASKKGGRETQYF,TGTGCCAGCAAAAAGGGGGGGCGGGAGACCCAGTACTTC
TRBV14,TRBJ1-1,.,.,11,CASSQEAVAFF,TGTGCCAGCAGCCAAGAAGCTGTAGCTTTCTTT
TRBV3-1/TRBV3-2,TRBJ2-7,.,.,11,CATPTHTGQYF,TGTGCCACTCCGACTCATACTGGGCAGTACTTC
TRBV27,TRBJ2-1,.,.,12,CASSLEGLRQFF,TGTGCCAGCAGTTTGGAGGGCCTCCGACAGTTCTTC
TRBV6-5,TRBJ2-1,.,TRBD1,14,CASKLQGVPGEQFF,TGTGCCAGCAAACTACAGGGGGTCCCCGGGGAGCAGTTCTTC
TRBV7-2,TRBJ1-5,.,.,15,CASSLVDRFDQPQHF,TGTGCCAGCAGCTTAGTAGACAGGTTTGACCAGCCCCAGCATTTT
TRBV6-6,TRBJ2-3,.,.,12,CASSVSTDTQYF,TGTGCCAGCAGCGTCTCCACAGATACGCAGTATTTT
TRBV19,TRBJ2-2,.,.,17,CATYKFTVSNIPGELFF,TGTGCCACCTATAAATTTACAGTATCGAACATCCCCGGGGAGCTGTTTTTT
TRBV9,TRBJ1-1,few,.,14,CASSVGERGTEAFF,TGTGCCAGCAGCGTGGGGGAGAGGGGGACTGAAGCTTTCTTT
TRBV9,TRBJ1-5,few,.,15,CASSRGYYSNQPQHF,TGTGCCAGCTCCCGGGGGTATTATAGCAATCAGCCCCAGCATTTT
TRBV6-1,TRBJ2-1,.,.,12,CASSEGGGEQFF,TGTGCCAGCAGTGAAGGAGGAGGTGAGCAGTTCTTC
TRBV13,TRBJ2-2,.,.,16,CASSHPLGPNTGELFF,TGTGCCAGCAGCCACCCTCTTGGGCCGAACACCGGGGAGCTGTTTTTT
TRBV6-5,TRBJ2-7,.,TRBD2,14,CASRRSGTNYEQYF,TGTGCCAGCAGGAGATCCGGGACTAACTACGAGCAGTACTTC
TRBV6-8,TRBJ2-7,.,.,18,CASRPGTSSSRDSYEQYF,TGTGCCAGCAGACCCGGGACATCGTCTAGCCGAGACTCCTACGAGCAGTATTTC